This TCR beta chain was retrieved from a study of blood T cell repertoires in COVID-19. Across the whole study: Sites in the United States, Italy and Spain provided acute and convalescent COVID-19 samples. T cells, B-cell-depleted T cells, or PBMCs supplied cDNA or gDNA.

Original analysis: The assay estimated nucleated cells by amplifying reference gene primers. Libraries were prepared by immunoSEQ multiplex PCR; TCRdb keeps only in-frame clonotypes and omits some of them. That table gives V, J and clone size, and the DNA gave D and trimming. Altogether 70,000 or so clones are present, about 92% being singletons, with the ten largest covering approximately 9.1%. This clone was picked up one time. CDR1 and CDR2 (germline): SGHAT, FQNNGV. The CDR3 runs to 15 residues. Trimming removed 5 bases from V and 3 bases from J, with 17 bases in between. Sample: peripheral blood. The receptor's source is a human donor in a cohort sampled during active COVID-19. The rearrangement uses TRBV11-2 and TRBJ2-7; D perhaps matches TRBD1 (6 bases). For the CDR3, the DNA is TGTGCCAGCAGCCTGACCGCAGGACAGTACTACGAGCAGTACTTC. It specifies CASSLTAGQYYEQYF.